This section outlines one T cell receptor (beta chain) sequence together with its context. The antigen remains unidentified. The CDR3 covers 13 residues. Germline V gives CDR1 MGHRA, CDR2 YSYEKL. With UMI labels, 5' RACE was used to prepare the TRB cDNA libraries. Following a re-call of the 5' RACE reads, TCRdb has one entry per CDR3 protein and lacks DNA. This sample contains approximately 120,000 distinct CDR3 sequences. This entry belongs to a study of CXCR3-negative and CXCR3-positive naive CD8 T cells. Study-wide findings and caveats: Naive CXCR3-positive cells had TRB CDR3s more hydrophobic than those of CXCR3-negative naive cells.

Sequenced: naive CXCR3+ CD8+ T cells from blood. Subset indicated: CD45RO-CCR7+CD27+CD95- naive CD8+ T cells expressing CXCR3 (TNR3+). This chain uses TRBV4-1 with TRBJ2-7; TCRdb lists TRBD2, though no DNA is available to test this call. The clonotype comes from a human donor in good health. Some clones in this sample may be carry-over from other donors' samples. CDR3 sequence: CASSQAGRYEQYF.